Below, 32 T cell receptor beta chains from the same sample are listed, as sequenced in a study of blood T cells in healthy people across ages. Using a J-beta primer mix together with a sample-barcoded 5' primer, a second PCR was run for roughly 6 to 12 cycles. TCRdb ran MiXCR on the 5' RACE reads and lists one entry per CDR3 protein. The sample lists about 830,000 distinct CDR3 sequences, roughly 60% occurring once. Sequencing used blood. The receptor set was obtained from a man younger than 45 in good health.

There are a few counts of this clonotype. The chain uses TRBV13 and TRBJ1-2, with D tentatively TRBD1 (5 bases). Trimming took 8 bases from V and 4 from J, leaving 17 bases between them. The CDR3 sequence is 14 residues long. The germline V gene encodes CDR1 PRHDT and CDR2 FYEKMQ (reference sequence). The CDR3 nucleotides are TGTGCCAGCGACCAGGGAGGAGGGCTCTATGGCTACACCTTC. Amino acids: CASDQGGGLYGYTF.

V is TRBV20-1 and J is TRBJ1-2; no firm D call. Germline CDR1 is DFQATT and CDR2 is SNEGSKA (reference sequence). The CDR3 has 12 residues. V shed 0 bases and J shed 5 bases, with 7 bases lying between them. Here the CDR3 reads CSARDGGYGYTF. The DNA of the CDR3 is TGCAGTGCTAGAGATGGTGGGTATGGCTACACCTTC.

CDR3 sequence (DNA): TGTGCCAGCAGCACCGAGGGCAATAACTATGGCTACACCTTC. This translates into CASSTEGNNYGYTF. The V call is TRBV6-6, the J call TRBJ1-2; D gene uncertain. Germline assignment: CDR1 MNHNY and CDR2 SVGAGI (reference sequence). CDR3 size: 14 residues. With 6 bases removed from V and 1 base from J, the gap between germline ends came to 12 bases.

J is TRBJ2-7 and V is TRBV4-3; 8 bases are shared with TRBD1. V trimming: 3 bases; J trimming: 5 bases; junction bases outside the gene matches: 6. The germline V gene has CDR1 LGHNA and CDR2 YSLEER. The CDR3 is 14 amino acids. The CDR3 DNA reads TGCGCCAGCAGCCAGCCGGGACAGGCCAACGAGCAGTACTTC. Protein sequence: CASSQPGQANEQYF.

This rearrangement joins TRBV3-1 to TRBJ2-7; D ambiguous. V lost 0 bases, J lost 3 bases, and 12 bases lay in between. Germline CDR1 and CDR2: LGHDT and YNNKEL (reference sequence). The CDR3 contains 15 residues. Here the CDR3 reads CASSQEGWTDYEQYF. In DNA form, the CDR3 reads TGTGCCAGCAGCCAAGAAGGGTGGACGGACTACGAGCAGTACTTC.

The rearrangement links TRBV5-1 to TRBJ1-2, with 7 positions matching TRBD1. Germline V gene lookup returns CDR1 SGHRS and CDR2 YFSETQ. The CDR3 spans 14 residues. J gave up 8 bases and V 4 bases, and 11 bases lay outside the gene matches. CDR3: CASSPDRRLVGYTF. CDR3 DNA: TGCGCCAGCAGCCCGGACAGGAGGCTCGTCGGCTACACCTTC.

The chain carries TRBV5-5 and TRBJ2-5, with D possibly matching TRBD2 (5 bases). From germline, CDR1 is SGHKS and CDR2 YYEKEE (reference sequence). The CDR3 runs to 17 residues. The germline V and J ends were trimmed by 0 bases and 5 bases, with 20 bases remaining between them. CDR3 in DNA: TGTGCCAGCAGCTTGGTCTGGGTTGGAGGCGCTGGGGAGACCCAGTACTTC. Its translation: CASSLVWVGGAGETQYF.

This clonotype was seen just once. The rearrangement uses TRBV7-9 and TRBJ2-7; 8 bases fit TRBD1. This CDR3 has 15 amino acids. Germline V gene lookup returns CDR1 SEHNR and CDR2 FQNEAQ (reference sequence). Trimming removed 4 bases from V and 1 base from J; junction bases left unmatched: 6. CDR3 sequence: CASSSWDRRSYEQYF. The CDR3 nucleotides are TGTGCCAGCAGCTCTTGGGACAGGAGATCCTACGAGCAGTACTTC.

The CDR3 loop reads CASSADTNNEQFF. The CDR3 region has the DNA TGTGCCAGCAGCGCGGACACAAACAATGAGCAGTTCTTC. V usage is TRBV9 and J usage is TRBJ2-1; tentatively, D is TRBD1 (5 bases). Germline V gene data show CDR1 as SGDLS and CDR2 as YYNGEE. This CDR3 has 13 amino acids. With 3 bases removed from V and 5 bases from J, the gap between germline ends came to 9 bases.

In regard to this clonotype: A read error may explain this, as a much larger clone is one base away. J is TRBJ1-5 and V is TRBV3-1; no firm D call. The CDR3 runs to 13 residues. Germline CDR1 is LGHDT and CDR2 is YNNKEL (reference sequence). Trimming took off 5 bases at V and 2 bases at J, with 7 bases between the two ends. The CDR3 DNA reads TGTGCCAGCAGCAAGGATGGCAATCAGCCCCAGCATTTT. It is translated as CASSKDGNQPQHF.

The chain recombines TRBV7-9 with TRBJ2-7, with D possibly being TRBD1 (6 bases). The DNA end is a closer match to TRBJ2-5, so the J assignment may be wrong. Per the germline V gene, CDR1 is SEHNR and CDR2 is FQNEAQ (reference sequence). This CDR3 contains 14 residues. The CDR3 DNA sequence: TGTGCCAGCAGCTTTCCCTACCAGGGGGAGACCCAGTACTTC. This encodes CASSFPYQGETQYF.

A few counts support this clonotype. CDR3 loop: CASSSGSGDQHF. CDR3 bases: TGTGCCAGCAGCTCCGGCTCGGGGGACCAGCATTTT. The J gene is TRBJ1-5, the V gene TRBV7-9; weak D call: TRBD1 (5 bases). V was cut by 4 bases and J by 12 bases, with 13 bases left in between. The CDR3 consists of 12 residues. CDR1 and CDR2 from the germline V gene are SEHNR and FQNEAQ (reference sequence).

This clonotype was recorded only once. The genes are TRBV4-2 and TRBJ2-3, with D unresolved. V was pared by 2 bases and J by 0 bases, with 6 bases between. The CDR3 totals 14 residues. Germline values: CDR1 LGHNA, CDR2 YNFKEQ. Here the CDR3 reads CASSQPASTDTQYF. Here the CDR3 DNA reads TGTGCCAGCAGCCAACCTGCGAGCACAGATACGCAGTATTTT.

The chain has TRBV12-3 or TRBV12-4 and TRBJ2-1; D gene ambiguous. V lost 4 bases and J lost 4, with 11 bases in between. The CDR3 contains 14 residues. In DNA, the CDR3 is TGTGCCAGCAGTTCTATAAACTCATACAATGAGCAGTTCTTC. The encoded protein is CASSSINSYNEQFF.

The chain joins TRBV20-1 to TRBJ1-2; 7 positions agree with TRBD1. CDR3 size: 15 residues. The germline V gene has CDR1 DFQATT and CDR2 SNEGSKA (reference sequence). With V trimmed by 6 bases and J by 1 base, 11 bases remained unmatched. CDR3 sequence (DNA): TGCAGTGCAAGCTTAAGGGGGCTATTTAACTATGGCTACACCTTC. Translation: CSASLRGLFNYGYTF.

This chain connects TRBV2 to TRBJ1-6, with D possibly TRBD1 on 5 matching bases. Trimming pared 7 bases from V and 8 bases from J, leaving 9 bases between. The CDR3 is made up of 12 amino acids. Germline V gives CDR1 SNHLY, CDR2 FYNNEI. CDR3: CASNRQDSPLHF. CDR3 DNA sequence: TGTGCCAGCAACAGGCAAGATTCACCCCTCCACTTT.

The V gene is TRBV7-2, the J gene TRBJ2-5, with 11 bases identical to TRBD1. Germline V gene sequence: CDR1 SGHTA, CDR2 FQGNSA. The CDR3 runs to 16 residues. V lost 3 bases, J lost 11 bases, and 14 bases stayed unmatched. The CDR3 reads CASSLNGQGAFGEQYF. CDR3 in DNA: TGTGCCAGCAGCTTGAATGGACAGGGGGCGTTTGGTGAGCAGTACTTC.

The chain couples TRBV24-1 to TRBJ2-7; D is ambiguous. V gave up 0 bases and J gave up 3 bases, with 14 bases separating them. This CDR3 is built from 16 residues. Germline CDR1 reads KGHDR; CDR2 reads SFDVKD. CDR3 bases: TGTGCCACCAGTGATTTGAGGCCGGCTCAAGTCTACGAGCAGTACTTC. It translates to CATSDLRPAQVYEQYF.

This chain connects TRBV10-3 to TRBJ1-5; D gene ambiguous. V lost 0 bases, J lost 5 bases, and 8 bases lay in between. The CDR3 loop spans 14 amino acids. Germline-derived CDR1 and CDR2 are ENHRY and SYGVKD. The CDR3 here is CAISESSDYQPQHF. In DNA form, the CDR3 reads TGTGCCATCAGTGAGTCAAGTGACTATCAGCCCCAGCATTTT.

This clonotype was seen a handful of times. The chain is built from TRBV6-2 or TRBV6-3 and TRBJ2-7; D possibly corresponds to TRBD1 (5 bases). The last part of the DNA fits TRBJ2-5 better; the J call may be wrong. The length of the CDR3 is 15 residues. The germline CDR1 and CDR2 sequences are MNHEY and SVGEGT. The CDR3 DNA reads TGTGCCAGCAGTTGGCGAGACAGTCCAGTGGAGACCCAGTACTTC. Translated: CASSWRDSPVETQYF.

The chain employs TRBV12-3 or TRBV12-4 and TRBJ2-1; 10 bases line up with TRBD2. V was clipped by 1 base and J by 4 bases; unmatched bases: 4. This CDR3 spans 16 amino acids. As DNA, the CDR3 is TGTGCCAGCAGTTTAGGGGGACTAGCGATTTACAATGAGCAGTTCTTC. Translation: CASSLGGLAIYNEQFF.

The V call is TRBV20-1, the J call TRBJ2-1, with D uncertain. Germline V gives CDR1 DFQATT, CDR2 SNEGSKA (reference sequence). V shed 5 bases and J shed 4 bases, with 9 bases lying between them. This CDR3 is 12 amino acids long. The CDR3 DNA reads as TGCAGTGCTCCCATTCTTTACAATGAGCAGTTCTTC. This translates into CSAPILYNEQFF.

The V call is TRBV7-9, the J call TRBJ2-5; a weak D match, TRBD2 (5 bases). The CDR3 spans 14 residues. Per germline, CDR1 SEHNR and CDR2 FQNEAQ (reference sequence). Trimming took off 5 bases at V and 2 bases at J, with 12 bases between the two ends. The CDR3 sequence is CASSPGLTQETQYF. The CDR3 DNA is TGTGCCAGCAGCCCCGGACTCACGCAAGAGACCCAGTACTTC.

This clonotype has just a few counts. The chain couples TRBV9 to TRBJ1-6; TRBD1 might be the D (5 bases). This CDR3 spans 14 amino acids. Germline V gives CDR1 SGDLS, CDR2 YYNGEE. V lost 0 bases, J lost 5 bases, and 6 bases lay in between. The CDR3 DNA reads as TGTGCCAGCAGCGTAGCGACAGATAATTCACCCCTCCACTTT. Its protein is CASSVATDNSPLHF.

The chain couples TRBV19 to TRBJ2-4; D perhaps matches TRBD2 (6 bases). Matching the DNA end better, TRBJ2-7 makes the J call doubtful. Germline V gene data show CDR1 as LNHDA and CDR2 as SQIVND (reference sequence). CDR3 length: 16 amino acids. This CDR3 reads CASSIGGVLPGYEQYF. In DNA form, the CDR3 reads TGTGCCAGTAGTATAGGCGGGGTGCTCCCAGGATACGAGCAGTACTTC.

This clonotype was found a few times. The V gene is TRBV4-1, the J gene TRBJ2-7, with 9 bases matching TRBD1. V was clipped by 5 bases and J by 3 bases; unmatched bases: 5. The length of the CDR3 is 14 residues. In germline, CDR1 is MGHRA, CDR2 YSYEKL. The CDR3 sequence is CASSRTGEIYEQYF. The CDR3 nucleotides are TGCGCCAGCAGCAGGACAGGGGAGATCTACGAGCAGTACTTC.

Comment on this clonotype: The junction departs from germline at one end; a sequencing error may be responsible. The rearrangement links TRBV5-8 to TRBJ1-2, with D perhaps matching TRBD1 (6 bases). Looked up from germline, CDR1 is SGHTS and CDR2 is YDEGEE. The CDR3 is 14 residues long. CDR3 in DNA: TGTGTCAGCCAACCAGGGGCCAACAACTATGGCTACACCTTC. This encodes CVSQPGANNYGYTF.

The chain uses TRBV20-1 and TRBJ2-1; 7 bases are shared with TRBD1. Unmatched junction bases numbered 12, after V lost 0 bases and J lost 10 bases. The CDR3 has 15 amino acids. Germline V gene sequence: CDR1 DFQATT, CDR2 SNEGSKA (reference sequence). CDR3 sequence (DNA): TGCAGTGCTAGAGACGACAGGGACGTCGGGCAAGAGCAGTTCTTC. Protein: CSARDDRDVGQEQFF.

The gene calls are TRBV6-5 and TRBJ2-4; D perhaps matches TRBD2 (5 bases). The CDR3 runs 12 residues. Germline CDR1 and CDR2: MNHEY and SVGAGI. V gave up 5 bases and J gave up 13 bases, with 15 bases separating them. The CDR3 DNA is TGTGCCAGCAGTACACCGGACTGGGTGCAGTACTTC. Translation: CASSTPDWVQYF.

The chain employs TRBV29-1 and TRBJ2-7; possible D gene TRBD1, 6 bases. Germline loops: CDR1 SQVTM, CDR2 ANQGSEA. The germline V and J ends were trimmed by 4 bases and 0 bases, with 13 bases remaining between them. The CDR3 covers 14 residues. CDR3 region: CSVGRTVPSYEQYF. In DNA, the CDR3 is TGCAGCGTTGGTAGGACAGTCCCCTCCTACGAGCAGTACTTC.

The sample holds a few counts of this clonotype. J is TRBJ2-1 and V is TRBV29-1, with a possible D match to TRBD2 (6 bases). The germline CDR1 and CDR2 sequences are SQVTM and ANQGSEA. With 8 bases removed from V and 10 bases from J, the gap between germline ends came to 21 bases. CDR3 length: 13 amino acids. CDR3 nucleotides: TGCAGCTCGGGGTCCGGGGGTGAGGGAGAGCAGTTCTTC. Translation: CSSGSGGEGEQFF.

V and J are TRBV6-2 or TRBV6-3 and TRBJ1-5; D might be TRBD1 (6 bases). This CDR3 region has 16 residues. Trimming left V 6 bases short and J 2 bases short, with 17 bases between. CDR1 MNHEY and CDR2 SVGEGT come from the germline V gene. As DNA, the CDR3 is TGTGCCAGCAGATCAAACACAGGGTTTCGCAATCAGCCCCAGCATTTT. Translation gives CASRSNTGFRNQPQHF.